This record looks at one TCR beta chain sequence and its context. Compared with germline, one end of the junction differs, possibly owing to a read error. This entry belongs to a study of breast tumors, draining lymph nodes, adjacent tissues. Germline V CDR1 and CDR2: MNHNS, SASEGT. CDR3 length: 21 residues. The lymph nodes were axillary draining lymph nodes from breast cancer patients. TCRdb independently ran MiXCR on the multiplex PCR reads; one entry per CDR3 protein. The data contain approximately 130,000 distinct CDR3 sequences, over 20% of them seen just once; the ten biggest clones take up 2.2%.

This chain uses TRBV6-1 with TRBJ1-4, with D tentatively TRBD1 (5 bases). This receptor was identified in a female donor with breast cancer. Some clones in this sample may be carry-over from other donors' samples. The specimen was axillary lymph node tissue. The DNA of the CDR3 is TGTGCCAGCAGTAACGACCGCCGAACGGCAACCCCCGGGGCGACTAATGAAAAACTGCTTTTT. It specifies CASSNDRRTATPGATNEKLLF.